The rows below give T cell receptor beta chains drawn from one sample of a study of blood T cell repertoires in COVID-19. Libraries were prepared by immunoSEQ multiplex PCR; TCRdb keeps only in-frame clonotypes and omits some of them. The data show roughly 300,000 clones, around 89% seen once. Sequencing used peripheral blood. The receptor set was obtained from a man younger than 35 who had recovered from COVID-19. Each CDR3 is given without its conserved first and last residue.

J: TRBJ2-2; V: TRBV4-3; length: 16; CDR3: ASSQDRWRSRNTGELF
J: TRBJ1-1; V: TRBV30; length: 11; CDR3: AWNRGLNTEAF
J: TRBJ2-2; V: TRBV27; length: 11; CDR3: ASSSSNTGELF
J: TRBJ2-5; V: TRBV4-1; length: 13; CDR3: ASSLGLAGGETQY
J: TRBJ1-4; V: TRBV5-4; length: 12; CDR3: ASSLQGAVEKLF
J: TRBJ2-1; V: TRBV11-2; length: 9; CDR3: ASSLGHEQF
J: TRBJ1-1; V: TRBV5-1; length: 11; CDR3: ASSSLGQTEAF
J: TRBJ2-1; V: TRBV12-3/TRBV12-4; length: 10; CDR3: ASSLSNNEQF
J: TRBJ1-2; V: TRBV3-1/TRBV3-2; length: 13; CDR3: ASSHRQGANYGYT
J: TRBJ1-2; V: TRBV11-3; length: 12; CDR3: ASRREGVRKGYT
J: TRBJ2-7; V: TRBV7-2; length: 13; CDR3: ASSERRLAGVEQY
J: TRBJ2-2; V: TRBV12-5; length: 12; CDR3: ASGSQGNTGELF
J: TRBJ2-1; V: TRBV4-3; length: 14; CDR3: ASSQDAGTRYNEQF
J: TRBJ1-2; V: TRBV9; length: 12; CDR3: ASSTNRGGYGYT
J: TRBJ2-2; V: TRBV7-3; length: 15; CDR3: ASSLIGADRGTGELF
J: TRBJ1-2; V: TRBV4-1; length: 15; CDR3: ASSQGGGTGQGYGYT
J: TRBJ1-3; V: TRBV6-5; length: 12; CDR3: ATSRTGGRNTIY
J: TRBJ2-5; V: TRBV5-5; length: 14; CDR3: ASSLNPGLPQEGQY
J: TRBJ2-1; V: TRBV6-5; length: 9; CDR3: ASSHHQMQF
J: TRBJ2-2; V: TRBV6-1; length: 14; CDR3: ASSEGTAWNTGELF
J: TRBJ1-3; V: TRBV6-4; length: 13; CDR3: ASENIRGSGNTIY
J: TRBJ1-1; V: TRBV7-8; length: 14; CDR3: ASSLTSIAGGTEAF
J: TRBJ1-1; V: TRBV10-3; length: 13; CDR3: AISDPGQSNTEAF
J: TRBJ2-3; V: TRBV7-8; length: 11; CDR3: ASSLWGADTQY
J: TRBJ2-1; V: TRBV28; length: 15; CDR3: ASSLLGGRAGSNEQF
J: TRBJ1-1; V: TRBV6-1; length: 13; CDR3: ASSETGVGNTEAF
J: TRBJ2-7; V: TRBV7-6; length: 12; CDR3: ASSLAGRDYEQY
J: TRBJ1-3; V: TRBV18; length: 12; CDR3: ASKTGDSGNTIY
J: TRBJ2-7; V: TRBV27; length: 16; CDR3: ASKPALFRGTSSYEQY
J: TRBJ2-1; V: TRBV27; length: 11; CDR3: ASSLAGSNEQF
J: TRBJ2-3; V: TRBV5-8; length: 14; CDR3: ASSLGTSGVTDTQY